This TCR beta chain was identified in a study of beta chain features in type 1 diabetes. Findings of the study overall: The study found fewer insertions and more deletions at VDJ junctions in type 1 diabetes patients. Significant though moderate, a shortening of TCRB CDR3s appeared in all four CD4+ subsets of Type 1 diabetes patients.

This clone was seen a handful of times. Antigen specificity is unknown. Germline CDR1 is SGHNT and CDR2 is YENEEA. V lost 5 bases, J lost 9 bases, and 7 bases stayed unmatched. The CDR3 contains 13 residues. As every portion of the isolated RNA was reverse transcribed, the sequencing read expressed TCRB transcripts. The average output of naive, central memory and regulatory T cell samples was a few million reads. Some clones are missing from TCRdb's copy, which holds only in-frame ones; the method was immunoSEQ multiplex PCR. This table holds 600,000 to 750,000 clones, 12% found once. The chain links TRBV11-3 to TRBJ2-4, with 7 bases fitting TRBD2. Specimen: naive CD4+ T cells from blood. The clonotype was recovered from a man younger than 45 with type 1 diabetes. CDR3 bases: TGTGCCAGCAGCAGGGGAGGCGGGAGCATTCAGTACTTC. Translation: CASSRGGGSIQYF.